What follows are 7 T cell receptor beta chains derived from one specimen sequenced in a study of neurological immune-mediated disorders. From the 5' RACE reads, TCRdb called clonotypes with MiXCR, one entry per CDR3 protein. Altogether around 28,000 distinct CDR3 sequences are present, approximately 6.6% being singletons, with the ten largest covering 9%. The sample comprised PBMCs. The receptors shown here come from a woman aged 50 to 60 in good health.

In this sample, this clonotype turned up many times. The rearrangement joins TRBV18 to TRBJ2-7; TRBD1 agrees at 8 bases. The CDR3 extends over 14 amino acids. Germline lookup yields CDR1 KGHSH and CDR2 LQKENI. V shed 6 bases and J 7 bases; nucleotides not matched to a gene: 11. The CDR3 DNA is TGTGCCAGCTCGCTCCTCCCGACAGGGGATGAGCAGTACTTC. Its protein is CASSLLPTGDEQYF.

The table lists this clonotype with many counts. The chain has TRBV3-1 and TRBJ2-5; 7 bases match TRBD1. The CDR3 has 16 amino acids. The germline CDR1 and CDR2 sequences are LGHDT and YNNKEL (reference sequence). V was pared by 4 bases and J by 4 bases, with 12 bases of the junction left unmatched. CDR3 amino acids: CASSLTGSSAGETQYF. CDR3 DNA sequence: TGTGCCAGCAGCCTGACAGGGTCAAGTGCTGGAGAGACCCAGTACTTC.

The chain joins TRBV30 to TRBJ2-7; the D is unclear. The CDR3 consists of 13 residues. The germline V gene encodes CDR1 GTSNPN and CDR2 SVGIG (reference sequence). The V end lost 3 bases, the J end lost 3 bases, and 12 bases lay between the germline ends. The CDR3 DNA reads TGTGCCTGGAGAAAAGGGCGTAGCTACGAGCAGTACTTC. Its translation: CAWRKGRSYEQYF.

This clonotype showed up many times. This sequence joins TRBV5-1 and TRBJ2-1, with D possibly being TRBD1 (8 bases). CDR3 length equals 18 residues. Germline V gene data show CDR1 as SGHRS and CDR2 as YFSETQ. V was trimmed by 0 bases and J by 7 bases, leaving 23 bases between them. The CDR3, as DNA: TGCGCCAGCAGCTTGGGCAACACAGGGGGGGCCGGTAAGAATGAGCAGTTCTTC. This sequence encodes CASSLGNTGGAGKNEQFF.

Ten or more counts support this clonotype. The chain links TRBV11-2 to TRBJ1-5, with D possibly matching TRBD1 (6 bases). The V end was cut by 4 bases, the J end by 4 bases, with 11 bases between. This CDR3 has 14 amino acids. Per germline, CDR1 SGHAT and CDR2 FQNNGV. CDR3 sequence: CASSSHTGNQPQHF. The DNA of the CDR3 is TGTGCCAGCAGCTCTCATACAGGGAATCAGCCCCAGCATTTT.

This clonotype was counted many times. This chain links TRBV28 with TRBJ1-5, with 9 bases aligning to TRBD1. CDR3 length: 15 amino acids. CDR1 is MDHEN, CDR2 SYDVKM, per germline. The junction had 8 bases not matched to a gene; V was cut back by 5 bases and J by 6 bases. The CDR3 is CASSRPGQGAQPQHF. CDR3 bases: TGTGCCAGCAGTCGGCCGGGACAGGGAGCTCAGCCCCAGCATTTT. The whole variable domain, remainder taken from reference TRBV28 and TRBJ1-5, is DVKVTQSSRYLVKRTGEKVFLECVQDMDHENMFWYRQDPGLGLRLIYFSYDVKMKEKGDIPEGYSVSREKKERFSLILESASTNQTSMYLCASSRPGQGAQPQHFGDGTRLSIL.

This clonotype was detected ten times or more. The chain recombines TRBV20-1 with TRBJ1-2; 9 bases match TRBD1. Trimming took 5 bases from V and 4 from J; bases not matched to a gene: 8. CDR3 length: 14 residues. Germline-derived CDR1 and CDR2 are DFQATT and SNEGSKA (reference sequence). CDR3 protein: CSARRTGVLYGYTF. CDR3 bases: TGCAGTGCTCGCCGGACAGGGGTTCTCTATGGCTACACCTTC.